These T cell receptor beta chains were read from a single sample in a study of cytomegalovirus exposure and HLA in healthy donors. Using immunoSEQ multiplex PCR, the repertoire was profiled, and TCRdb retains in-frame clones only, with some absent. The sample has fewer than 200,000 clones; more than 70% are singletons. Sequencing was carried out using PBMCs. The receptors originated from a male donor in good health and CMV-seronegative. Both conserved end residues are part of each CDR3.

TRBJ2-7 TRBV5-1 CASSLVSDYEQYF
TRBJ2-5 TRBV28 CASSSATRWAQYF
TRBJ2-2 TRBV14 CASRGLATGELFF
TRBJ2-5 TRBV15 CATSRGWVGVQETQYF
TRBJ1-1 TRBV14 CASSQSQGGTEAFF
TRBJ2-3 TRBV7-2 CASSPDRVGDTQYF
TRBJ2-3 TRBV7-9 CASSLSLRGGTDTQYF
TRBJ2-5 TRBV9 CASSVVGPGGSGDQETQYF
TRBJ2-5 TRBV30 CAWSVAGWAETQYF
TRBJ2-7 TRBV27 CASSLGARDEQYF
TRBJ1-1 TRBV4-2 CASSQAALRGRTEAFF
TRBJ2-1 TRBV14 CASSQLSGDEQFF
TRBJ2-5 TRBV2 CAKKAGGNQETQYF
TRBJ2-3 TRBV10-3 CAISMTGGGTDTQYF
TRBJ1-4 TRBV27 CASRTGSYRAGEEKLFF
TRBJ2-3 TRBV7-9 CASSLWRETGTDTQYF
TRBJ1-1 TRBV19 CASSGSTEAFF
TRBJ2-3 TRBV7-3 CASSLGTGGSTDTQYF
TRBJ1-2 TRBV19 CASSIGQGWNYGYTF
TRBJ2-5 TRBV11-3 CASSLDRGRGETQYF
TRBJ2-3 TRBV7-8 CASSPPPTRRSTDTQYF
TRBJ2-5 TRBV7-6 CASSLGTSGRAEETQYF
TRBJ1-5 TRBV13 CASSVGQNNQPQHF
TRBJ1-5 TRBV4-2 CASSPASGDSNQPQHF
TRBJ2-1 TRBV7-3 CASSLGPGQGILNEQFF
TRBJ2-1 TRBV4-1 CASSQFPGLANEQFF
TRBJ2-1 TRBV11-3 CASSLGGLAGEGEQFF
TRBJ2-7 TRBV5-1 CASSSSGSREQYF
. TRBV7-9 CASSLSQYEQYF
TRBJ1-2 TRBV10-1 CASSRDSNYGYTF
TRBJ1-5 TRBV7-8 CASSVMRDQPQHF
TRBJ2-2 TRBV5-5 CASSWDSNTGELFF
TRBJ2-3 TRBV10-1 CASSVAGVPDTQYF
TRBJ1-3 TRBV6-6 CASSYGAGSSGNTIYF
TRBJ2-3 TRBV11-2 CASSAGRLGTDTQYF
TRBJ1-4 TRBV6-7 CASRKRGSTNEKLFF